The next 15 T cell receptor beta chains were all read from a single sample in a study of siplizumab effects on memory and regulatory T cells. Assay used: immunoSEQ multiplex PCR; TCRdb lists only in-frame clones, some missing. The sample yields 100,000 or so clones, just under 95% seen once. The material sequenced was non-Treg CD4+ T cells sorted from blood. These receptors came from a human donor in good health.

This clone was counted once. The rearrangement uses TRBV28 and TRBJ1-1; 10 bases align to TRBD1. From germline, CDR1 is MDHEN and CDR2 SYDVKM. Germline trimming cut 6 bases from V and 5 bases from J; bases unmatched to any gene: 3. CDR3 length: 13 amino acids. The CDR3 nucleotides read TGTGCCAGCAGGGGACAGGGGCGAACTGAAGCTTTCTTT. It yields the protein CASRGQGRTEAFF. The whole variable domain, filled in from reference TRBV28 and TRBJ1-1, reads DVKVTQSSRYLVKRTGEKVFLECVQDMDHENMFWYRQDPGLGLRLIYFSYDVKMKEKGDIPEGYSVSREKKERFSLILESASTNQTSMYLCASRGQGRTEAFFGQGTRLTVV.

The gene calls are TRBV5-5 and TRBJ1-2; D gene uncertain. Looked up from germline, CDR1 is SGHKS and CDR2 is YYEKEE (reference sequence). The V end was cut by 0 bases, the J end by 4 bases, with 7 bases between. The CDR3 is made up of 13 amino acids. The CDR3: CASSLAVSYGYTF. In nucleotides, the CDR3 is TGTGCCAGCAGCTTGGCTGTATCCTATGGCTACACCTTC.

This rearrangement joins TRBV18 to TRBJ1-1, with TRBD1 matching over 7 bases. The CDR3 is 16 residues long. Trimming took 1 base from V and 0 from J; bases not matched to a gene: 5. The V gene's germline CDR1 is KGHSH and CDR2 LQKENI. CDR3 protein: CASSPLGTDLNTEAFF. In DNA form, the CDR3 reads TGTGCCAGCTCACCACTGGGGACAGACCTGAACACTGAAGCTTTCTTT.

CDR3 DNA sequence: TGTGCCAGCAGTTCCGGGACAGGATCTCAGCCCCAGCATTTT. This translates into CASSSGTGSQPQHF. V usage is TRBV7-6 and J usage is TRBJ1-5, with 8 bases that match TRBD1. This CDR3 is built from 14 residues. Germline assignment: CDR1 SGHVS and CDR2 FNYEAQ. V gave up 6 bases and J gave up 6 bases; unmatched junction bases: 7. Variable domain in full (rest from reference TRBV7-6 and TRBJ1-5): GAGVSQSPRYKVTKRGQDVALRCDPISGHVSLYWYRQALGQGPEFLTYFNYEAQQDKSGLPNDRFSAERPEGSISTLTIQRTEQRDSAMYRCASSSGTGSQPQHFGDGTRLSIL.

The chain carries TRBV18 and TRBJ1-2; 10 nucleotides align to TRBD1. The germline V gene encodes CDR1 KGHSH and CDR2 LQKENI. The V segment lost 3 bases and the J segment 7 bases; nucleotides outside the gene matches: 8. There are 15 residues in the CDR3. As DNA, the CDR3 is TGTGCCAGCTCACCTGGGGGACAGGGGAGATCTGGCTACACCTTC. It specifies CASSPGGQGRSGYTF. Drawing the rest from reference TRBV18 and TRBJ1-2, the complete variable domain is NAGVMQNPRHLVRRRGQEARLRCSPMKGHSHVYWYRQLPEEGLKFMVYLQKENIIDESGMPKERFSAEFPKEGPSILRIQQVVRGDSAAYFCASSPGGQGRSGYTFGSGTRLTVV.

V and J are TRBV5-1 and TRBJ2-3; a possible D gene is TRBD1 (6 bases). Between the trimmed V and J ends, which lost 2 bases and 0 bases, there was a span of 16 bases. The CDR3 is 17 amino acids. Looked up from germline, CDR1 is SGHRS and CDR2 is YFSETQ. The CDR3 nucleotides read TGCGCCAGCAGCTTAACCTTGGGACAAACTAGCACAGATACGCAGTATTTT. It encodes CASSLTLGQTSTDTQYF.

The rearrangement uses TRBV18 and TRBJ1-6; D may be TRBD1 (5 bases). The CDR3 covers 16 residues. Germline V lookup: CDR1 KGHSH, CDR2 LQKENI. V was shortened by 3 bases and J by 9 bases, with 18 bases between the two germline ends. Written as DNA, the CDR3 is TGTGCCAGCTCACCGACGACGAGCGGGGGACGTTCACCCCTCCACTTT. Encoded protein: CASSPTTSGGRSPLHF.

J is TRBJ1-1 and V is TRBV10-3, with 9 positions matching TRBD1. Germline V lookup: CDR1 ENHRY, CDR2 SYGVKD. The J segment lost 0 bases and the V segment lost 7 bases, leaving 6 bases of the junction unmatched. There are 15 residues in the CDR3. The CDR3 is CAIKSDRGMNTEAFF. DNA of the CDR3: TGTGCCATCAAATCGGACAGGGGCATGAACACTGAAGCTTTCTTT.

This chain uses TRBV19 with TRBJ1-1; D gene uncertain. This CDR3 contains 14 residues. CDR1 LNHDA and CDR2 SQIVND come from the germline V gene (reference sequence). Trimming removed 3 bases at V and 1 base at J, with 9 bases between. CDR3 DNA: TGTGCCAGTAGTATCCCACGGACGAACACTGAAGCTTTCTTT. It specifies CASSIPRTNTEAFF.

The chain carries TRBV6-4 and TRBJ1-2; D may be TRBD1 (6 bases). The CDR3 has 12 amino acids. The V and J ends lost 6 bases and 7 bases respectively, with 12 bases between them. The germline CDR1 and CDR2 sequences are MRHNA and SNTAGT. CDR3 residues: CASSPGAGGYTF. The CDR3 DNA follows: TGTGCCAGCAGCCCGGGGGCAGGTGGCTACACCTTC.

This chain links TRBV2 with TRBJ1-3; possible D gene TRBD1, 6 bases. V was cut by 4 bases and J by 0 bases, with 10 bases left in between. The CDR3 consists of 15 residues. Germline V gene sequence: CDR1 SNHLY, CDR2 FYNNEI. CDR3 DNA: TGTGCCAGCAGTGCTACAGGGTACTCTGGAAACACCATATATTTT. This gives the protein CASSATGYSGNTIYF.

DNA for the CDR3: TGTGCCAGCTGCCCAGGGGCCGGAAACACCATATATTTT. It yields the protein CASCPGAGNTIYF. J is TRBJ1-3 and V is TRBV6-1, with TRBD1 as a possible D gene (6 bases). Trimming removed 8 bases at V and 4 bases at J, with 12 bases between. This CDR3 spans 13 amino acids. The germline V gene encodes CDR1 MNHNS and CDR2 SASEGT.

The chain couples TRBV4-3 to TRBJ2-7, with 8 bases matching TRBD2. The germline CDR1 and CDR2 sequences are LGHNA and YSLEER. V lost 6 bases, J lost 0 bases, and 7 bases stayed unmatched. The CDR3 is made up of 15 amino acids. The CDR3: CASSPGGAISYEQYF. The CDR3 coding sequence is TGCGCCAGCAGTCCCGGGGGGGCGATCTCCTACGAGCAGTACTTC.

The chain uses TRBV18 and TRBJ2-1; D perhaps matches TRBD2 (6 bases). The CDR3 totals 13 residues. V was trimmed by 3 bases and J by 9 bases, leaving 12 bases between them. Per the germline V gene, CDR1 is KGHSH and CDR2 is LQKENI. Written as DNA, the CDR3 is TGTGCCAGCTCACCCCAGGAGGGAAGTGAGCAGTTCTTC. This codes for CASSPQEGSEQFF.

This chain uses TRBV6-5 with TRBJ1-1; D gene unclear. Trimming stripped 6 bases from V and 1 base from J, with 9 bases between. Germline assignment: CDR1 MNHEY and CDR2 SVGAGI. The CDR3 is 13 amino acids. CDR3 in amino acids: CASSRTRNTEAFF. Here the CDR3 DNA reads TGTGCCAGCAGCCGTACAAGGAACACTGAAGCTTTCTTT.